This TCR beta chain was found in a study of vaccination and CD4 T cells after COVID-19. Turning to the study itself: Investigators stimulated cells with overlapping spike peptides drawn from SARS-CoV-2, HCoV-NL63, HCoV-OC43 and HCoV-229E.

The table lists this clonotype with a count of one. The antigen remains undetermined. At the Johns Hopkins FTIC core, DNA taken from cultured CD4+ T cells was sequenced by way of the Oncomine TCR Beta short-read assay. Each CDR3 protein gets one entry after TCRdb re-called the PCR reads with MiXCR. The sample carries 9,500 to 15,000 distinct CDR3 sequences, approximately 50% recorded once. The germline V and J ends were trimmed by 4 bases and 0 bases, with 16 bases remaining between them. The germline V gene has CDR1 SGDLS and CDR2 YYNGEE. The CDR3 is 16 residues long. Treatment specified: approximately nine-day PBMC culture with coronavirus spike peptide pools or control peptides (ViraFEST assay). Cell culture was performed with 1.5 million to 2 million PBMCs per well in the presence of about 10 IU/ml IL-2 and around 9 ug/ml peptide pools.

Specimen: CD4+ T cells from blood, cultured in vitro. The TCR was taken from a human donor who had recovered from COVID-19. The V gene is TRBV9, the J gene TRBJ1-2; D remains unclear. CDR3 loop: CASSPFGQASNYGYTF. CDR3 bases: TGTGCCAGCAGCCCCTTTGGTCAGGCTTCTAACTATGGCTACACCTTC.